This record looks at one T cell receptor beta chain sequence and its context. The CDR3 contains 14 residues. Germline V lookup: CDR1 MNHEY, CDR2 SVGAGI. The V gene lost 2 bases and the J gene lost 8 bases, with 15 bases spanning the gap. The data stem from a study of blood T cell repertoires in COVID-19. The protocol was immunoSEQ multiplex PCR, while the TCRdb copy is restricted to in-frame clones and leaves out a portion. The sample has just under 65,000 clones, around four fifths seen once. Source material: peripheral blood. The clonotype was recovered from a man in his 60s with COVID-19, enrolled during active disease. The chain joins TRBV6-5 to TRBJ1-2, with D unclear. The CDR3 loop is CASSYAMYGRGYTF. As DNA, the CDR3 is TGTGCCAGCAGTTACGCCATGTACGGTCGGGGCTACACCTTC.